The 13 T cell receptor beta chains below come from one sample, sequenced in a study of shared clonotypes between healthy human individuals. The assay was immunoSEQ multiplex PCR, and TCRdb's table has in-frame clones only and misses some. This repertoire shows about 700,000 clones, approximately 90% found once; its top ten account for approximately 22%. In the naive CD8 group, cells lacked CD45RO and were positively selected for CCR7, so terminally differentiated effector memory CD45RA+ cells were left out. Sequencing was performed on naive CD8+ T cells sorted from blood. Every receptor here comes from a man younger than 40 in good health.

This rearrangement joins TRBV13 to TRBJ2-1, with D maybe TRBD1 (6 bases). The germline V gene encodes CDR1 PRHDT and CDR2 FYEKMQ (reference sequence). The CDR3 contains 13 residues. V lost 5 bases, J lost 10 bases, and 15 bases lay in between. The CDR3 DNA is TGTGCCAGCAGCGCGACAGGAGTTGAGGAGCAGTTCTTC. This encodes CASSATGVEEQFF.

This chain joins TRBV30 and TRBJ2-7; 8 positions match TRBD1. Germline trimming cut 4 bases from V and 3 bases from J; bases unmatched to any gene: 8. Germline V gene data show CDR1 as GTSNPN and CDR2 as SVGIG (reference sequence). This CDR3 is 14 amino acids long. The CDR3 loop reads CAWNVGQGHYEQYF. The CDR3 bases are TGTGCCTGGAACGTAGGACAGGGTCACTACGAGCAGTACTTC. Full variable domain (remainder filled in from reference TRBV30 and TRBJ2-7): SQTIHQWPATLVQPVGSPLSLECTVEGTSNPNLYWYRQAAGRGLQLLFYSVGIGQISSEVPQNLSASRPQDRQFILSSKKLLLSDSGFYLCAWNVGQGHYEQYFGPGTRLTVT.

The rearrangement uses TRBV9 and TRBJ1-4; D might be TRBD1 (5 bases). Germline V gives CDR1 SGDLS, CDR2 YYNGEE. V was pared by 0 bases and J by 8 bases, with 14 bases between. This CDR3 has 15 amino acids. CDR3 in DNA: TGTGCCAGCAGCGTAGCATGGGGGGAGGGAGAAAAACTGTTTTTT. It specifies CASSVAWGEGEKLFF.

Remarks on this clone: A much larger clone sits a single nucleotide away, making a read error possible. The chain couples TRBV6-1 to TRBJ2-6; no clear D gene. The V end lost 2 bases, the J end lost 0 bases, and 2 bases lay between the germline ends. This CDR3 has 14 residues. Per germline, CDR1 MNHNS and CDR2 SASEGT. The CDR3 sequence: CASSENSGANVLTF. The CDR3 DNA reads TGTGCCAGCAGTGAAAACTCTGGGGCCAACGTCCTGACTTTC.

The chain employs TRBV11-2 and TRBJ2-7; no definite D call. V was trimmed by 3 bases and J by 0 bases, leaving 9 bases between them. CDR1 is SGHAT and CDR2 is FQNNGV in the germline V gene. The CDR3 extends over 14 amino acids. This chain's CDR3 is CASSFGAISYEQYF. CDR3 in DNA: TGTGCCAGCAGCTTCGGAGCGATCTCCTACGAGCAGTACTTC.

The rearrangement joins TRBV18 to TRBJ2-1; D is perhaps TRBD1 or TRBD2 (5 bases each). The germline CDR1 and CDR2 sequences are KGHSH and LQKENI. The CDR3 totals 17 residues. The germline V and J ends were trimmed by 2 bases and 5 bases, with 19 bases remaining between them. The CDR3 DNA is TGTGCCAGCTCACCAGAGGGACGAGGGGAACTCGACAATGAGCAGTTCTTC. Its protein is CASSPEGRGELDNEQFF.

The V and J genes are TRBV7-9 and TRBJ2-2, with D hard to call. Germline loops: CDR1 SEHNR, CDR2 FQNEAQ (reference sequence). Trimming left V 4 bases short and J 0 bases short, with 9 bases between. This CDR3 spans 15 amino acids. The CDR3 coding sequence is TGTGCCAGCAGCTCCAACCAGGCGAACACCGGGGAGCTGTTTTTT. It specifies CASSSNQANTGELFF.

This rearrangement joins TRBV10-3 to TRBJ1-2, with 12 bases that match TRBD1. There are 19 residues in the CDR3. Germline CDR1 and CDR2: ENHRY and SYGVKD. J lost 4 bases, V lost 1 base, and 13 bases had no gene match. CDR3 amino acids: CAISELIGDRGLFAYGYTF. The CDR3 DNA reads TGTGCCATCAGTGAGTTGATTGGGGACAGGGGGCTTTTCGCCTATGGCTACACCTTC.

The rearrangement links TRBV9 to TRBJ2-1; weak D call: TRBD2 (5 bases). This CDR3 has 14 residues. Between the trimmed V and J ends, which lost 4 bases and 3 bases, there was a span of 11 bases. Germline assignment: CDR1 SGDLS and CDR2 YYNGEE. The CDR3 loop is CASSPGNYYNEQFF. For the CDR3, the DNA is TGTGCCAGCAGCCCGGGGAACTACTACAATGAGCAGTTCTTC.

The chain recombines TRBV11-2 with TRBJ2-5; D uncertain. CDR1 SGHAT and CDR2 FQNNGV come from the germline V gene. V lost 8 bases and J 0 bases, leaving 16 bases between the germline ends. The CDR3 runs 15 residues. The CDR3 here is CASSAEIAYQETQYF. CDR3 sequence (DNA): TGTGCCAGCTCGGCAGAGATCGCGTACCAAGAGACCCAGTACTTC.

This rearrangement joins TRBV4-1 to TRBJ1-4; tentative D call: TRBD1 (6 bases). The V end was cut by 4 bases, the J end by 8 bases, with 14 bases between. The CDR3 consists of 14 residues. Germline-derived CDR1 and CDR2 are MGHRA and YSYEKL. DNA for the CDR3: TGCGCCAGCAGCCCGAGGGGGTTTGGGGAAAAACTGTTTTTT. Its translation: CASSPRGFGEKLFF.

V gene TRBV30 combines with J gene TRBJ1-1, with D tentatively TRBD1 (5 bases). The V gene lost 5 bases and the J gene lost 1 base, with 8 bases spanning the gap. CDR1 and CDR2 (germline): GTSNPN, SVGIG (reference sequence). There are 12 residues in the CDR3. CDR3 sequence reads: CAWGTANTEAFF. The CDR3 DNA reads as TGTGCCTGGGGGACGGCGAACACTGAAGCTTTCTTT.

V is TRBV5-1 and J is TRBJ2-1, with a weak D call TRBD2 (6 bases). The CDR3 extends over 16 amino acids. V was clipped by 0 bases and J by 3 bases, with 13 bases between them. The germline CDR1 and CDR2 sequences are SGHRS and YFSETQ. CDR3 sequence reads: CASSLALAMNYNEQFF. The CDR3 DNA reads TGCGCCAGCAGCTTGGCGCTAGCGATGAACTACAATGAGCAGTTCTTC. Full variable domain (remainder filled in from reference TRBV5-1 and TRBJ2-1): KAGVTQTPRYLIKTRGQQVTLSCSPISGHRSVSWYQQTPGQGLQFLFEYFSETQRNKGNFPGRFSGRQFSNSRSEMNVSTLELGDSALYLCASSLALAMNYNEQFFGPGTRLTVL.